The clone carrying this T cell receptor (beta chain) was counted ten times or more. As yet, its antigen is unknown. Findings and caveats of the study: Tumor Tregs overlapped most with tumor, then blood, naive CD4+ cells.

Trimming cost V 2 bases and J 8 bases, with 11 bases left between them. Germline V gene sequence: CDR1 SGHRS, CDR2 YFSETQ. This CDR3 is built from 13 residues. After constant-region reverse-primer amplification, full-length variable regions underwent semi-nested PCR with Nested Universal Primer A. TCRdb fed the 5' RACE reads into MiXCR, producing one record per CDR3 protein. This table holds about 40,000 distinct CDR3 sequences, 15% to 20% found once. The sequenced sample consisted of naive CD4+ T cells sorted from a lymph node. Subset specified: naive CD4+ T cells, CD4+CD45RA+CD25-. The gene calls are TRBV5-1 and TRBJ2-4, with a tentative D call TRBD2 (6 bases). The TCR comes from a female donor with breast cancer. The CDR3 sequence is CASSFPGDDIQYF. For the CDR3, the DNA is TGCGCCAGCAGCTTTCCGGGGGACGACATTCAGTACTTC.